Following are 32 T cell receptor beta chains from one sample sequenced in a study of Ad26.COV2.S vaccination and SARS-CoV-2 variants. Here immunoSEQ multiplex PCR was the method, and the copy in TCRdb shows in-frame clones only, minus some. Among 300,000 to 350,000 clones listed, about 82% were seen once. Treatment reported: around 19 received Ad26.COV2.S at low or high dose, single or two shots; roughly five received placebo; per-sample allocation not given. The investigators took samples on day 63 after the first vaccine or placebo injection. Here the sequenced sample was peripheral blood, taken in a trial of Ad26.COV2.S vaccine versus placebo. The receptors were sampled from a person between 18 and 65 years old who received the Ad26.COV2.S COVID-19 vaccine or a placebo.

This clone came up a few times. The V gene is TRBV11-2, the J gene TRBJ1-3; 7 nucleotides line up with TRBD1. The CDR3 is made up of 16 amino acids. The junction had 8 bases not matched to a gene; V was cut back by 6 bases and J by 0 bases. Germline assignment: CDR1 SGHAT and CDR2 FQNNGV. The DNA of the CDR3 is TGTGCCAGCAGAAATACAGGGGCCAGCTCTGGAAACACCATATATTTT. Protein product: CASRNTGASSGNTIYF.

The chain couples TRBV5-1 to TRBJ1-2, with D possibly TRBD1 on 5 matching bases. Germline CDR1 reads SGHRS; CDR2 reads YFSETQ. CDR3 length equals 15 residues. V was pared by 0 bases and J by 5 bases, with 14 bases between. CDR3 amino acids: CASSLAGRGRYGYTF. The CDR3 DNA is TGCGCCAGCAGCTTGGCAGGGCGGGGAAGGTATGGCTACACCTTC.

DNA for the CDR3: TGTGCCAGCAGCTTAGGCGGCAGGGCGGAAGAGACCCAGTACTTC. This gives the protein CASSLGGRAEETQYF. The chain has TRBV7-2 and TRBJ2-5; tentatively, D is TRBD1 (5 bases). Per germline, CDR1 SGHTA and CDR2 FQGNSA. CDR3 length: 15 residues. Trimming took 1 base from V and 3 from J, leaving 12 bases between them. Full variable domain (rest looked up from reference TRBV7-2 and TRBJ2-5): GAGVSQSPSNKVTEKGKDVELRCDPISGHTALYWYRQSLGQGLEFLIYFQGNSAPDKSGLPSDRFSAERTGGSVSTLTIQRTQQEDSAVYLCASSLGGRAEETQYFGPGTRLLVL.

CDR3 DNA: TGTGCCAGCAGCTTATCCCTAGCGGGGACCTCGAACACCGGGGAGCTGTTTTTT. This translates into CASSLSLAGTSNTGELFF. This chain connects TRBV11-2 to TRBJ2-2; 9 bases agree with TRBD2. This CDR3 comprises 18 residues. Losses at the gene ends were 2 bases for V and 0 bases for J; bases not matched to a gene: 7. CDR1 SGHAT and CDR2 FQNNGV come from the germline V gene.

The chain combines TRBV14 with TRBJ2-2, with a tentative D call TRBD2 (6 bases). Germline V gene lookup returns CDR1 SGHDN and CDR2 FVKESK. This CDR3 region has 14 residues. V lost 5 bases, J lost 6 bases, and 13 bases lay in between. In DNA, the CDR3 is TGTGCCAGCAGCACTGAATGGGGGGCCGGGGAGCTGTTTTTT. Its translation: CASSTEWGAGELFF.

The CDR3 sequence is CAGDGGGKVEQYF. DNA for the CDR3: TGTGCCGGGGATGGGGGGGGCAAAGTGGAGCAGTACTTC. The rearrangement links TRBV30 to TRBJ2-7; TRBD2 might be the D (7 bases). Germline assignment: CDR1 GTSNPN and CDR2 SVGIG (reference sequence). CDR3 length: 13 amino acids. V was clipped by 8 bases and J by 7 bases, with 21 bases between them.

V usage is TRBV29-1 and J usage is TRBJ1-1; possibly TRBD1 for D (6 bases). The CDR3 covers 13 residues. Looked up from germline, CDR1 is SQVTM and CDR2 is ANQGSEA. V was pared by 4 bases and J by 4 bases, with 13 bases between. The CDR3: CSVGAGDGTEAFF. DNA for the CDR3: TGCAGCGTTGGGGCAGGGGATGGCACTGAAGCTTTCTTT.

CDR3 loop: CASSLRQGRDEQFF. As DNA, the CDR3 is TGTGCCAGCAGCCTCAGACAGGGGAGGGATGAGCAGTTCTTC. The chain joins TRBV7-6 to TRBJ2-1; TRBD1 might be the D (8 bases). V was trimmed by 5 bases and J by 8 bases, leaving 16 bases between them. Germline V gives CDR1 SGHVS, CDR2 FNYEAQ. This CDR3 contains 14 residues.

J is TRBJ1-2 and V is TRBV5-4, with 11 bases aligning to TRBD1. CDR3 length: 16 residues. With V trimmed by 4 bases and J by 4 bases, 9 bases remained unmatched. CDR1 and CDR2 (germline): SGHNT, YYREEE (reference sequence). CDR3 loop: CASSPWTGGAIYGYTF. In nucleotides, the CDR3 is TGTGCCAGCAGCCCATGGACAGGGGGCGCTATCTATGGCTACACCTTC.

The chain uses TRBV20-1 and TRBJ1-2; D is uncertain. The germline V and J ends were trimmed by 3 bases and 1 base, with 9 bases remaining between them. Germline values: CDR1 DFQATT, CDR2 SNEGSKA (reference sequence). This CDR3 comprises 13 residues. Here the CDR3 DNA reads TGCAGTGCTAGTTGGAACGGTAACTATGGCTACACCTTC. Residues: CSASWNGNYGYTF.

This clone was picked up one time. This chain's CDR3 is CASSRSGGGTDTQYF. The CDR3 DNA reads as TGTGCCAGCAGCCGTAGCGGGGGGGGCACAGATACGCAGTATTTT. The chain uses TRBV3-1 (or the pseudogene TRBV3-2) and TRBJ2-3; TRBD2 matches 11 bases. This CDR3 is 15 amino acids long. V shed 4 bases, J shed 1 base, and the junction held 1 base outside the gene matches. The germline V gene encodes CDR1 LGHDT and CDR2 YNNKEL (reference sequence).

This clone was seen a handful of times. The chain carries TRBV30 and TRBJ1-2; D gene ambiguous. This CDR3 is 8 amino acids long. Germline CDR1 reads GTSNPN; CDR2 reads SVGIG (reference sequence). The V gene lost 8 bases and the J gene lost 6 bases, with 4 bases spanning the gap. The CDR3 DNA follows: TGTGCCGGGGATGGCTACACCTTC. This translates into CAGDGYTF.

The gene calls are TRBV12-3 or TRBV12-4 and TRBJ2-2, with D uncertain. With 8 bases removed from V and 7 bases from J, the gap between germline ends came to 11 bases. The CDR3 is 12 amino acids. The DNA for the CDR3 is TGTGCCAGCGGGCAGCTGTACGGGGAGCTGTTTTTT. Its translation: CASGQLYGELFF.

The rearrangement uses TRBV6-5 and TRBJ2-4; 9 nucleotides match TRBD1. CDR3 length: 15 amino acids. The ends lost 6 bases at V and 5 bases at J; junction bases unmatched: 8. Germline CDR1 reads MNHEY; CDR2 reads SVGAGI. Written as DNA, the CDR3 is TGTGCCAGCAGGTCGACAGGGGGTGGCCAAAACATTCAGTACTTC. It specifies CASRSTGGGQNIQYF.

The CDR3 DNA is TGTGCCAGCAGTTCCGTACAGCCCTCAGAAGCTTTCTTT. Protein product: CASSSVQPSEAFF. This chain connects TRBV12-3 or TRBV12-4 to TRBJ1-1, with D unclear. The length of the CDR3 is 13 residues. Between the trimmed V and J ends, which lost 4 bases and 8 bases, there was a span of 14 bases.

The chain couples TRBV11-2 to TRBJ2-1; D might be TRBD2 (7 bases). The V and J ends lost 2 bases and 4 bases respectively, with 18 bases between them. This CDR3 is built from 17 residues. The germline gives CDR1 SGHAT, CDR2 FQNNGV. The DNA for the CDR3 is TGTGCCAGCAGCTTAAGTGTATGGGGGGGCCAATACAATGAGCAGTTCTTC. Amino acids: CASSLSVWGGQYNEQFF.

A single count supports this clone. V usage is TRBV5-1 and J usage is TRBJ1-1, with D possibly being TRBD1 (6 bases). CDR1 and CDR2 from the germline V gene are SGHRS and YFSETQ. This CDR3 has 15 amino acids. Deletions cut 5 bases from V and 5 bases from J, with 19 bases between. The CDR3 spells CASRSTVGGRTEAFF. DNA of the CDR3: TGCGCCAGCAGGTCCACGGTGGGGGGCAGGACTGAAGCTTTCTTT.

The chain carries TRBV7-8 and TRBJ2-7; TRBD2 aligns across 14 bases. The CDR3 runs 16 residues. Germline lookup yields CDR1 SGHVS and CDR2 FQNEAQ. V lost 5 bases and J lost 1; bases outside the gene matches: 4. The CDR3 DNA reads TGTGCCAGCAGCCCTTGGACTAGCGGGGGGTCCTACGAGCAGTACTTC. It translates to CASSPWTSGGSYEQYF.

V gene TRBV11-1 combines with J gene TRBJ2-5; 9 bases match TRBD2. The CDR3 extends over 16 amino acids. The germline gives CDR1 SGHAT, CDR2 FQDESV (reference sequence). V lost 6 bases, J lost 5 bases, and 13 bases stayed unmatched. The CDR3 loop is CASSPRGLAVLETQYF. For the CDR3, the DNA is TGTGCCAGCAGTCCTAGGGGACTAGCAGTCTTGGAGACCCAGTACTTC. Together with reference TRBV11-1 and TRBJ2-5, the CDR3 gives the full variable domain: EAEVAQSPRYKITEKSQAVAFWCDPISGHATLYWYRQILGQGPELLVQFQDESVVDDSQLPKDRFSAERLKGVDSTLKIQPAELGDSAMYLCASSPRGLAVLETQYFGPGTRLLVL.

DNA for the CDR3: TGTGCCAGCAGCTTGGAGGGCGGCCCGTGGGAGACCCAGTACTTC. This sequence encodes CASSLEGGPWETQYF. The J gene is TRBJ2-5, the V gene TRBV5-4, with unresolved D. Looked up from germline, CDR1 is SGHNT and CDR2 is YYREEE (reference sequence). With 0 bases removed from V and 5 bases from J, the gap between germline ends came to 14 bases. The CDR3 is 15 residues long.

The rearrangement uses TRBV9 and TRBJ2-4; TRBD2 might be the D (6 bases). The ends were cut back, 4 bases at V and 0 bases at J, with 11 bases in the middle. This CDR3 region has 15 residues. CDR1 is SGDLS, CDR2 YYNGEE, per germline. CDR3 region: CASSPVAVAKNIQYF. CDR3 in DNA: TGTGCCAGCAGCCCAGTAGCGGTAGCCAAAAACATTCAGTACTTC. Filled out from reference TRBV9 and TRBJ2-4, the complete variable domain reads DSGVTQTPKHLITATGQRVTLRCSPRSGDLSVYWYQQSLDQGLQFLIQYYNGEERAKGNILERFSAQQFPDLHSELNLSSLELGDSALYFCASSPVAVAKNIQYFGAGTRLSVL.

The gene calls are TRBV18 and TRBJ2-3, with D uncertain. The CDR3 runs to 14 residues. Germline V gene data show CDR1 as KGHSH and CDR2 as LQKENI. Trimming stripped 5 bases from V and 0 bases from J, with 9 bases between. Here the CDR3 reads CASSGRPSTDTQYF. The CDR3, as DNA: TGTGCCAGCTCAGGCAGACCTAGCACAGATACGCAGTATTTT.

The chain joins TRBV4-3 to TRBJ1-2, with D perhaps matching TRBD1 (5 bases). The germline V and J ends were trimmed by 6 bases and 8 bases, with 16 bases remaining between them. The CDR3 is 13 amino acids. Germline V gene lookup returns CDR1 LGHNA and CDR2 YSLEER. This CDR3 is CASRALGVEGYTF. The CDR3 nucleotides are TGCGCCAGCAGGGCCCTAGGGGTTGAAGGCTACACCTTC.

The CDR3: CASSLASNEKLFF. CDR3 DNA: TGCGCCAGCAGCTTGGCCTCTAATGAAAAACTGTTTTTT. The chain links TRBV5-1 to TRBJ1-4; unclear D gene. V was pared by 0 bases and J by 3 bases, with 3 bases between. The CDR3 spans 13 residues. In germline, CDR1 is SGHRS, CDR2 YFSETQ.

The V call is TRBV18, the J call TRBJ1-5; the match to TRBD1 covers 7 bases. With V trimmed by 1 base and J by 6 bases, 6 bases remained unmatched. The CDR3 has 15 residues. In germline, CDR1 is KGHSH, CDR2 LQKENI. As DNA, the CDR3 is TGTGCCAGCTCACCACAGGGGGCGGTCGGTCAGCCCCAGCATTTT. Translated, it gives CASSPQGAVGQPQHF. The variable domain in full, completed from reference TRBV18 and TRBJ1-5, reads NAGVMQNPRHLVRRRGQEARLRCSPMKGHSHVYWYRQLPEEGLKFMVYLQKENIIDESGMPKERFSAEFPKEGPSILRIQQVVRGDSAAYFCASSPQGAVGQPQHFGDGTRLSIL.

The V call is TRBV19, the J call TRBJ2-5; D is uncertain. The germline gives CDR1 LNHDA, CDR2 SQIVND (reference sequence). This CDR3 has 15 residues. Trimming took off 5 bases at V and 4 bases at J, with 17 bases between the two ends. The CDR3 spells CASSPTTTLAETQYF. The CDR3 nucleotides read TGTGCCAGTAGTCCTACAACGACATTAGCAGAGACCCAGTACTTC.

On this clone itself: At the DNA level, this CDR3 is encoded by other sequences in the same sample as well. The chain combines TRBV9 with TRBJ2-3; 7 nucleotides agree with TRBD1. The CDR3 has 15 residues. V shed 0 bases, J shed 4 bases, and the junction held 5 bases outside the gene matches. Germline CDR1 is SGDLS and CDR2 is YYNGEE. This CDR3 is CASSVARGGADTQYF. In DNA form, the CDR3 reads TGTGCCAGCAGCGTAGCTCGAGGGGGCGCAGATACGCAGTATTTT.

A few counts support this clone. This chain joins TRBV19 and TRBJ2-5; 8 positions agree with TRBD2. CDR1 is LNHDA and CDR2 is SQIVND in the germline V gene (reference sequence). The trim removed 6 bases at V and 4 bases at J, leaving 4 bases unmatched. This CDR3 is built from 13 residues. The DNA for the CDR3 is TGTGCCAGTAGCGGGGGGGCCTTAGAGACCCAGTACTTC. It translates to CASSGGALETQYF.

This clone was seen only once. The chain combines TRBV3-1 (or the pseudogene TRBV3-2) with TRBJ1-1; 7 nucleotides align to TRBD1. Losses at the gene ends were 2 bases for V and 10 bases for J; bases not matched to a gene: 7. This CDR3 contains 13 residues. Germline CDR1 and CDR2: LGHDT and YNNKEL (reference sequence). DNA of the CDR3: TGTGCCAGCAGCCAATTGGACAGGCCGGTAGCTTTCTTT. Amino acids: CASSQLDRPVAFF.

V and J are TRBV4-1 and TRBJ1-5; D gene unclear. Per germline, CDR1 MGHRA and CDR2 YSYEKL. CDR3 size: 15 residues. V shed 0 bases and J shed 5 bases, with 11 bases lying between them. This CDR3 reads CASSQDLSGDQPQHF. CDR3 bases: TGCGCCAGCAGCCAAGATTTATCCGGGGATCAGCCCCAGCATTTT.

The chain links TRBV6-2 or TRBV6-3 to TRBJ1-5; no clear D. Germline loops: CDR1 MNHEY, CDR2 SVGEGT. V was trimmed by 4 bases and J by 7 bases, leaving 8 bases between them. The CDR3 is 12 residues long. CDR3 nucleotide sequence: TGTGCCAGCAGTTTCAGAGGGCAGCCCCAGCATTTT. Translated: CASSFRGQPQHF.

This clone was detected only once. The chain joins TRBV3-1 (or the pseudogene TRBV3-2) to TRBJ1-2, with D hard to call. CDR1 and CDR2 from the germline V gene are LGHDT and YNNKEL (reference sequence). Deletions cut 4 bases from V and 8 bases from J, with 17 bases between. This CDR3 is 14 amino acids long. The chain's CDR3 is CASSLSLWEVGYTF. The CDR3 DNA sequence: TGTGCCAGCAGCCTATCGCTATGGGAGGTGGGCTACACCTTC.